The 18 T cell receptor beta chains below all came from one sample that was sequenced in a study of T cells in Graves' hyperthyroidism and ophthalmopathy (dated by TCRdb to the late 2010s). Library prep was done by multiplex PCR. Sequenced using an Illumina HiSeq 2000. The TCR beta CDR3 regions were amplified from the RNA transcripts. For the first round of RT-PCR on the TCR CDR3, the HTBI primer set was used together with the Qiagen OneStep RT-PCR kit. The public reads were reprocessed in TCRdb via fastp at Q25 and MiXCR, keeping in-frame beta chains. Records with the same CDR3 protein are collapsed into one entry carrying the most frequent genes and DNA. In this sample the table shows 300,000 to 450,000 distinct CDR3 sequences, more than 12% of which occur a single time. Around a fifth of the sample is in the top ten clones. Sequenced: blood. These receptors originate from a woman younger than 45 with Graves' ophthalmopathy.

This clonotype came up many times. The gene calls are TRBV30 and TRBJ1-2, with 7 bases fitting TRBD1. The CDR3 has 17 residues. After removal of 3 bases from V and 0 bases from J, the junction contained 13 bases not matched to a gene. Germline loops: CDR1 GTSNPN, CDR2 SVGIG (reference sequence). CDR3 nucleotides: TGTGCCTGGAGCCCCAGGGGGTGGCAGATAACTAACTATGGCTACACCTTC. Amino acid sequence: CAWSPRGWQITNYGYTF.

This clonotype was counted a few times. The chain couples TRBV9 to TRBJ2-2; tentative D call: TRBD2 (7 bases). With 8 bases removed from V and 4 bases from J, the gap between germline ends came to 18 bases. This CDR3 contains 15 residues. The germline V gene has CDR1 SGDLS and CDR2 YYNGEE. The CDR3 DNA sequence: TGTGCCAGTACTAGGGCTGGGGGGGCCACCGGGGAGCTGTTTTTT. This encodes CASTRAGGATGELFF.

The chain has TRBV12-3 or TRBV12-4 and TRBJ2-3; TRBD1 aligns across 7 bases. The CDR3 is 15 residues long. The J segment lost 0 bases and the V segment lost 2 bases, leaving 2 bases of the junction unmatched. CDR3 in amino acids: CASSLNRGSTDTQYF. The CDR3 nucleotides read TGTGCCAGCAGTTTAAACAGGGGAAGCACAGATACGCAGTATTTT.

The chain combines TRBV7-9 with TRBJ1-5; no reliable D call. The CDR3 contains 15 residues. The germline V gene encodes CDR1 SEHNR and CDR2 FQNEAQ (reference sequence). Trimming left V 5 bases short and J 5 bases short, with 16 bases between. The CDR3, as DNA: TGTGCCAGCAGCGATTCTGGCGCGCCCCATCAGCCCCAGCATTTT. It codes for CASSDSGAPHQPQHF. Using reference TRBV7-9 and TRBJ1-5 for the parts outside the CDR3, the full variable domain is DTGVSQNPRHKITKRGQNVTFRCDPISEHNRLYWYRQTLGQGPEFLTYFQNEAQLEKSRLLSDRFSAERPKGSFSTLEIQRTEQGDSAMYLCASSDSGAPHQPQHFGDGTRLSIL.

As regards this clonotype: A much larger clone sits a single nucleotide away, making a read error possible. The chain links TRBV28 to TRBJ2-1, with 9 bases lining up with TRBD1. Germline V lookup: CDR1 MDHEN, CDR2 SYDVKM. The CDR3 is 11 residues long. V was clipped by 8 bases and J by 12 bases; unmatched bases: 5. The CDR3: CASGSTGGQFF. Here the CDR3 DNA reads TGTGCCAGCGGTTCGACAGGGGGGCAGTTCTTC. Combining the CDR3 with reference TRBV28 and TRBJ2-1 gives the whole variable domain DVKVTQSSRYLVKRTGEKVFLECVQDMDHENMFWYRQDPGLGLRLIYFSYDVKMKEKGDIPEGYSVSREKKERFSLILESASTNQTSMYLCASGSTGGQFFGPGTRLTVL.

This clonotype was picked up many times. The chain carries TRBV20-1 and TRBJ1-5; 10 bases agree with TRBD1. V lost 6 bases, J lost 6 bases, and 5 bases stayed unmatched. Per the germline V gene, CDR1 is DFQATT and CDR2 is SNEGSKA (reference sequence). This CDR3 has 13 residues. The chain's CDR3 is CSARQGASQPQHF. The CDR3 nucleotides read TGCAGTGCCCGACAGGGGGCTAGTCAGCCCCAGCATTTT.

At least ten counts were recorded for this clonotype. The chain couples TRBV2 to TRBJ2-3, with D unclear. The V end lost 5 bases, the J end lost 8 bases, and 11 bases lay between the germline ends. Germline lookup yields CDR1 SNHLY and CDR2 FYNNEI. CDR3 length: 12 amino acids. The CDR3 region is CASSMGMPTQYF. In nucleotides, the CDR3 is TGTGCCAGCAGTATGGGTATGCCTACGCAGTATTTT. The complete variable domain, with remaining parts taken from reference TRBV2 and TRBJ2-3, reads EPEVTQTPSHQVTQMGQEVILRCVPISNHLYFYWYRQILGQKVEFLVSFYNNEISEKSEIFDDQFSVERPDGSNFTLKIRSTKLEDSAMYFCASSMGMPTQYFGPGTRLTVL.

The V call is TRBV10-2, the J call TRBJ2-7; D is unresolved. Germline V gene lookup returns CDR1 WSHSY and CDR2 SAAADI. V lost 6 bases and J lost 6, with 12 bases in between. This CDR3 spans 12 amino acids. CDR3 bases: TGCGCCAGCAGGGCGGAGAAGGGCGAGCAGTACTTC. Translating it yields CASRAEKGEQYF.

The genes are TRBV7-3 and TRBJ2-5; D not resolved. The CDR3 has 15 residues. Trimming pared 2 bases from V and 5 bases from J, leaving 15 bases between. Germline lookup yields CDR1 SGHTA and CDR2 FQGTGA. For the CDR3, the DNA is TGTGCCAGCAGCTTAGGCACCCCCTCAAAGGAGACCCAGTACTTC. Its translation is CASSLGTPSKETQYF. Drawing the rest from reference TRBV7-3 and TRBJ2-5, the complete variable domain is GAGVSQTPSNKVTEKGKYVELRCDPISGHTALYWYRQSLGQGPEFLIYFQGTGAADDSGLPNDRFFAVRPEGSVSTLKIQRTERGDSAVYLCASSLGTPSKETQYFGPGTRLLVL.

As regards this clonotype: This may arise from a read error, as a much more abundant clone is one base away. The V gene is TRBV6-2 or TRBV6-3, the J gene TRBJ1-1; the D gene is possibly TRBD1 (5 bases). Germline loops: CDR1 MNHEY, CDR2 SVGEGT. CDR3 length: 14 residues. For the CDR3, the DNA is TGTGCCAGCAGGCCCATCAGGGATAACACTGAAACTTTCTTT. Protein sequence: CASRPIRDNTETFF.

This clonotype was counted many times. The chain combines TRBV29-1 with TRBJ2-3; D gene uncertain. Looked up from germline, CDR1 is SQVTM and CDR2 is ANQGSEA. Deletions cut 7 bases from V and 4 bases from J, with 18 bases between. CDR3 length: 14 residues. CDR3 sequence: CSGRYRITPDTQYF. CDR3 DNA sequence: TGCAGCGGCCGGTACCGGATAACCCCAGATACGCAGTATTTT.

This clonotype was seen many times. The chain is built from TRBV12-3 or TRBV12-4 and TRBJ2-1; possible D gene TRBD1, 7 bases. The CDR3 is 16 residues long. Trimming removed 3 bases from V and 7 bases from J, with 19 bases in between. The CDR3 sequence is CASSFLQGNGGNEQFF. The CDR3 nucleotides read TGTGCCAGCAGTTTCCTACAGGGGAATGGGGGGAATGAGCAGTTCTTC.

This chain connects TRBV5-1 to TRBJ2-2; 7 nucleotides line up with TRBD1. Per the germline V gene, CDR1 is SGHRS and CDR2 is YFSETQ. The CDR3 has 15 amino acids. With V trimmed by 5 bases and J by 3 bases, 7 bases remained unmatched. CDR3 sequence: CASRPDRVDTGELFF. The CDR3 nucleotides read TGCGCCAGCAGGCCTGACAGGGTTGACACCGGGGAGCTGTTTTTT.

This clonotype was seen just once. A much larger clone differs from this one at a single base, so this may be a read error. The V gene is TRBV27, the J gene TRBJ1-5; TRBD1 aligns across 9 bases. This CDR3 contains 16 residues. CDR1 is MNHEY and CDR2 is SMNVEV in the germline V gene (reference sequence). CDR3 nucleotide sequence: TGTGCCGGCAGTTTAATTGGGACAGGGCGGGATCAGCCCCAGCATTTT. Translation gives CAGSLIGTGRDQPQHF.

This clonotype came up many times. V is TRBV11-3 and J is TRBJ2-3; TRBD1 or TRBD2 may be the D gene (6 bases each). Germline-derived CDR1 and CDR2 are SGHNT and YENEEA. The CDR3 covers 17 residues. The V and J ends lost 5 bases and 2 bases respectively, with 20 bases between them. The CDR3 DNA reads TGTGCCAGCAGCACGCCACCCGGGGGCATTAACACAGATACGCAGTATTTT. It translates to CASSTPPGGINTDTQYF.

The CDR3 nucleotides read TGCAGCGTTGGGGCCCCTGGGCCAAGTAACTATGGCTACACCTTC. It translates to CSVGAPGPSNYGYTF. J is TRBJ1-2 and V is TRBV29-1, with D hard to call. Germline V gene data show CDR1 as SQVTM and CDR2 as ANQGSEA. CDR3 length equals 15 residues. Trimming shortened V by 4 bases and J by 1 base, and 16 bases separated the two germline ends. Full variable domain (missing parts from reference TRBV29-1 and TRBJ1-2): SAVISQKPSRDICQRGTSLTIQCQVDSQVTMMFWYRQQPGQSLTLIATANQGSEATYESGFVIDKFPISRPNLTFSTLTVSNMSPEDSSIYLCSVGAPGPSNYGYTFGSGTRLTVV.

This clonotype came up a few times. The chain's CDR3 is CASSKNRYPGARSPLHF. The CDR3 DNA is TGTGCCAGCAGCAAAAACAGATACCCTGGGGCACGTTCACCCCTCCACTTT. The chain employs TRBV9 and TRBJ1-6; the D gene is possibly TRBD1 (5 bases). CDR3 length: 17 amino acids. Trimming cost V 4 bases and J 9 bases, with 23 bases left between them. Germline V gene data show CDR1 as SGDLS and CDR2 as YYNGEE.

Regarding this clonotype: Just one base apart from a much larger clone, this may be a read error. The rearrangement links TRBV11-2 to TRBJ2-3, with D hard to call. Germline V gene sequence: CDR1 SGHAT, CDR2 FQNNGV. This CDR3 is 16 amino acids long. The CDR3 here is CAGSLAWRPSTDTQYF. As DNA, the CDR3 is TGTGCCGGCAGCTTAGCATGGCGACCTAGCACAGATACGCAGTATTTT.